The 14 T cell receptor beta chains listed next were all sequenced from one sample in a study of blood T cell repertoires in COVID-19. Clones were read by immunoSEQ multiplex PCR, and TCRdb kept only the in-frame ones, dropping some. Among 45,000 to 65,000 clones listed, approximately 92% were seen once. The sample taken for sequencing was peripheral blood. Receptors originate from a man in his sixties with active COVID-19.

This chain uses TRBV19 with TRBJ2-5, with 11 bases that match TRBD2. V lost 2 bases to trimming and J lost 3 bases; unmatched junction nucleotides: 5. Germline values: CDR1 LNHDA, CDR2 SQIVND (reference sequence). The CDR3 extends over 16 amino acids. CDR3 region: CASSIRGLAVEETQYF. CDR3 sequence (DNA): TGTGCCAGTAGTATACGGGGACTAGCGGTTGAAGAGACCCAGTACTTC.

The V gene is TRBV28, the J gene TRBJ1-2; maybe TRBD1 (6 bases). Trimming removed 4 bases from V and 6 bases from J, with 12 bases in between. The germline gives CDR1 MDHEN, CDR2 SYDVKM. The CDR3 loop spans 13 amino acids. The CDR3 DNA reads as TGTGCCAGCAGTTCGGACAGCTGGAATGGCTACACCTTC. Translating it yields CASSSDSWNGYTF.

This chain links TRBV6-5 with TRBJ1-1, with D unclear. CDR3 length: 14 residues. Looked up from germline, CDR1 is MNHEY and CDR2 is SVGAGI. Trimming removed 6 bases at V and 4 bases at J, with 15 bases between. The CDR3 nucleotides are TGTGCCAGCAGCGATTCCGGTGGCGGCACTGAAGCTTTCTTT. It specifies CASSDSGGGTEAFF.

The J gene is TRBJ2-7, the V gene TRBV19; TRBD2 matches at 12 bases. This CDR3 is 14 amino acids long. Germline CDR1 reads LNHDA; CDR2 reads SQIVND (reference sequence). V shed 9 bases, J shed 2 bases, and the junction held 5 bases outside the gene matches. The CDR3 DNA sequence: TGTGCCAGCCGAGCTAGCGGGAGGGCCTACGAGCAGTACTTC. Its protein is CASRASGRAYEQYF.

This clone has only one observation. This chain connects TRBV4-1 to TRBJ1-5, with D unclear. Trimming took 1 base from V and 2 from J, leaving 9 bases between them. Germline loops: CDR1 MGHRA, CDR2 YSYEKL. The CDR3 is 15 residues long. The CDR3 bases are TGCGCCAGCAGCCAAGTGAGGGTTGGCAATCAGCCCCAGCATTTT. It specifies CASSQVRVGNQPQHF.

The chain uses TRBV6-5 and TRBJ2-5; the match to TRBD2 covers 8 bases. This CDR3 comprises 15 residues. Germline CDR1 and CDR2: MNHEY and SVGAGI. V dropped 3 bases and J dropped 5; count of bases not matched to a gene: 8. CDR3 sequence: CASSYWGAGGETQYF. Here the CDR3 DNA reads TGTGCCAGCAGTTATTGGGGGGCGGGAGGTGAGACCCAGTACTTC.

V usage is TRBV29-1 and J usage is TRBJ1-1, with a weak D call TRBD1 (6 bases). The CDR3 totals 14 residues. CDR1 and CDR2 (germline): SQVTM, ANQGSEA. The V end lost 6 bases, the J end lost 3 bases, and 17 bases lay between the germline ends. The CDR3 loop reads CSVVVRGWDTEAFF. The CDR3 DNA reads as TGCAGCGTGGTGGTCAGGGGATGGGACACTGAAGCTTTCTTT.

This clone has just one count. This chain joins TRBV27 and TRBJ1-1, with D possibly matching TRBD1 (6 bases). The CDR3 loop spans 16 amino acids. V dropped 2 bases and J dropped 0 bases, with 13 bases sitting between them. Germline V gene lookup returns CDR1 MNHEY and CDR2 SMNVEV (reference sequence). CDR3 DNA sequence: TGTGCCAGCAGTTTAGTCTACAGGGCTATGAACACTGAAGCTTTCTTT. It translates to CASSLVYRAMNTEAFF.

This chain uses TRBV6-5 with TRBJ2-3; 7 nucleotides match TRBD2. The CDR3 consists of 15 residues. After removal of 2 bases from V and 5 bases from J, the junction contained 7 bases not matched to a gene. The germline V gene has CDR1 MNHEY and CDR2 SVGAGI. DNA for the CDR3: TGTGCCAGCAGTTACCGAGGCGGGAGCCGAGATACGCAGTATTTT. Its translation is CASSYRGGSRDTQYF.

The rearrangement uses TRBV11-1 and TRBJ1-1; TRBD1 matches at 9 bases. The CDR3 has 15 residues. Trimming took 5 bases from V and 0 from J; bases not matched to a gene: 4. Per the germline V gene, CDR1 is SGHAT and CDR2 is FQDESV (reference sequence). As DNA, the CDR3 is TGTGCCAGCAGCCGCCGGACAGGGGTGAACACTGAAGCTTTCTTT. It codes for CASSRRTGVNTEAFF.

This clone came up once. The CDR3 nucleotides read TGTGCCAGCAGCCAAGATTCTAGCGGGAGCGGAGAGACCCAGTACTTC. Translating gives CASSQDSSGSGETQYF. V usage is TRBV4-2 and J usage is TRBJ2-5, with 10 bases aligning to TRBD2. V lost 0 bases, J lost 4 bases, and 5 bases stayed unmatched. Germline lookup yields CDR1 LGHNA and CDR2 YNFKEQ. CDR3 size: 16 residues.

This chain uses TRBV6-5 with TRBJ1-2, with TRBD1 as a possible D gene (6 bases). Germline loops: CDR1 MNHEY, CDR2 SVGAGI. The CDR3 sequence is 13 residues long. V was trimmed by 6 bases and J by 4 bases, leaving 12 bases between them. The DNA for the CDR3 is TGTGCCAGCAGCCGGGACATAGCCTATGGCTACACCTTC. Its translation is CASSRDIAYGYTF.

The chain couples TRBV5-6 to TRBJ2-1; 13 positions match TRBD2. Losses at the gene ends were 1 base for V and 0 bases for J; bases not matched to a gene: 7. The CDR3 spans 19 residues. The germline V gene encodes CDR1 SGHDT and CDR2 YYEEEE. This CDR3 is CASSLLGLAGPSSYNEQFF. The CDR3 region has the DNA TGTGCCAGCAGCTTGTTGGGACTAGCGGGACCAAGCTCCTACAATGAGCAGTTCTTC.

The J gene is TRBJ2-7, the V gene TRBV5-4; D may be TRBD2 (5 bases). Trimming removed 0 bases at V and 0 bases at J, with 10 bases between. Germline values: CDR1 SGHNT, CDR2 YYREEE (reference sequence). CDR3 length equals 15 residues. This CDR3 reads CASSLGPGSSYEQYF. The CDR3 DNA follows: TGTGCCAGCAGCTTGGGGCCGGGGAGCTCCTACGAGCAGTACTTC. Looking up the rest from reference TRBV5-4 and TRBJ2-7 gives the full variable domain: ETGVTQSPTHLIKTRGQQVTLRCSSQSGHNTVSWYQQALGQGPQFIFQYYREEENGRGNFPPRFSGLQFPNYSSELNVNALELDDSALYLCASSLGPGSSYEQYFGPGTRLTVT.